These T cell receptor beta chains were read from a single sample in a study of blood T cell repertoires in COVID-19. Using immunoSEQ multiplex PCR, the repertoire was profiled, and TCRdb retains in-frame clones only, with some absent. Among 200,000 to 300,000 clones, around 80% were seen once, and the ten largest hold about 2%. Sequenced material: peripheral blood. These receptors were taken from a man aged 35 to 55 who had recovered from COVID-19. Each CDR3 is given with its conserved first and last residue. The D gene is left open where the match is weak. Size is stated for part of the rows, as once, few or many counts, or as a class when the clone is expanded.

d_call: NA
j_call: TRBJ2-7
clone_size: NA
v_call: TRBV11-2
cdr3_aa: CASSLSPSYYEQYF
cdr3_nt: TGTGCCAGCAGCTTAAGTCCTAGCTATTACGAGCAGTACTTC

d_call: TRBD2
j_call: TRBJ2-5
clone_size: NA
v_call: TRBV11-2
cdr3_aa: CASSDLAGGAEDQYF
cdr3_nt: TGTGCCAGCAGCGACCTAGCGGGGGGCGCTGAGGACCAGTACTTC

d_call: NA
j_call: TRBJ1-1
clone_size: NA
v_call: TRBV18
cdr3_aa: CASSPMAMNTEAFF
cdr3_nt: TGTGCCAGCTCACCCATGGCCATGAACACTGAAGCTTTCTTT

d_call: NA
j_call: TRBJ1-6
clone_size: NA
v_call: TRBV6-1
cdr3_aa: CASSERGAGYSPLHF
cdr3_nt: TGTGCCAGCAGTGAACGGGGGGCCGGGTATTCACCCCTCCACTTT

d_call: TRBD1
j_call: TRBJ1-6
clone_size: NA
v_call: TRBV30
cdr3_aa: CAWRIQGASYNSPLHF
cdr3_nt: TGTGCCTGGAGGATACAGGGGGCTAGCTATAATTCACCCCTCCACTTT

d_call: NA
j_call: TRBJ1-1
clone_size: once
v_call: TRBV7-8
cdr3_aa: CASSFELNTEAFF
cdr3_nt: TGTGCCAGCAGCTTTGAGCTGAACACTGAAGCTTTCTTT

d_call: NA
j_call: TRBJ1-4
clone_size: NA
v_call: TRBV4-1
cdr3_aa: CASSPRDIKVANEKLFF
cdr3_nt: TGCGCCAGCAGCCCCCGGGACATTAAGGTAGCTAATGAAAAACTGTTTTTT

d_call: TRBD1
j_call: TRBJ2-3
clone_size: once
v_call: TRBV20-1
cdr3_aa: CSASRYGTGEIDTQYF
cdr3_nt: TGCAGTGCTAGTCGGTACGGGACAGGGGAGATAGATACGCAGTATTTT

d_call: TRBD1
j_call: TRBJ1-2
clone_size: once
v_call: TRBV5-1
cdr3_aa: CASSVGQGGYGYTF
cdr3_nt: TGCGCCAGCAGCGTAGGACAGGGGGGCTATGGCTACACCTTC

d_call: NA
j_call: TRBJ1-1
clone_size: NA
v_call: TRBV29-1
cdr3_aa: CSVESLYPGTEAFF
cdr3_nt: TGCAGCGTTGAATCCTTATACCCGGGGACTGAAGCTTTCTTT

d_call: TRBD2
j_call: TRBJ2-7
clone_size: NA
v_call: TRBV9
cdr3_aa: CASSVGAGEGYEQYF
cdr3_nt: TGTGCCAGCAGCGTGGGAGCGGGAGAAGGCTACGAGCAGTACTTC

d_call: NA
j_call: TRBJ1-6
clone_size: few
v_call: TRBV7-9
cdr3_aa: CASSGTPDRRFNSPLHF
cdr3_nt: TGTGCCAGCAGCGGCACCCCAGACAGAAGATTTAATTCACCCCTCCACTTT

d_call: NA
j_call: TRBJ1-2
clone_size: few
v_call: TRBV29-1
cdr3_aa: CSVEGTTDGYTF
cdr3_nt: TGCAGCGTTGAAGGGACAACCGATGGCTACACCTTC

d_call: NA
j_call: TRBJ1-1
clone_size: NA
v_call: TRBV18
cdr3_aa: CASSPSGNTEAFF
cdr3_nt: TGTGCCAGCTCACCCTCGGGGAACACTGAAGCTTTCTTT

d_call: TRBD2
j_call: TRBJ2-7
clone_size: NA
v_call: TRBV30
cdr3_aa: CAWNQREAVSYEQYF
cdr3_nt: TGTGCCTGGAACCAGCGGGAGGCCGTCTCCTACGAGCAGTACTTC

d_call: NA
j_call: TRBJ2-2
clone_size: NA
v_call: TRBV11-2
cdr3_aa: CASSLAVGRSTGELFF
cdr3_nt: TGTGCCAGCAGCTTAGCCGTAGGGAGGAGCACCGGGGAGCTGTTTTTT

d_call: TRBD2
j_call: TRBJ2-7
clone_size: NA
v_call: TRBV5-1
cdr3_aa: CASSRGWEGSYEQYF
cdr3_nt: TGCGCCAGCAGCCGCGGGTGGGAGGGCTCCTACGAGCAGTACTTC

d_call: TRBD1
j_call: TRBJ1-1
clone_size: NA
v_call: TRBV6-4
cdr3_aa: CASSVDRDGTEAFF
cdr3_nt: TGTGCCAGCAGTGTCGACAGGGACGGCACTGAAGCTTTCTTT

d_call: NA
j_call: TRBJ2-7
clone_size: NA
v_call: TRBV3-1/TRBV3-2
cdr3_aa: CASSAGHNPSYEQYF
cdr3_nt: TGTGCCAGCAGCGCCGGACATAACCCCTCCTACGAGCAGTACTTC

d_call: NA
j_call: TRBJ2-7
clone_size: NA
v_call: TRBV19
cdr3_aa: CAGSSAGYEQYF
cdr3_nt: TGTGCCGGTTCTTCGGCAGGGTACGAGCAGTACTTC

d_call: TRBD2
j_call: TRBJ2-1
clone_size: NA
v_call: TRBV5-6
cdr3_aa: CASSAKEQREFNEQFF
cdr3_nt: TGTGCCAGCAGCGCCAAGGAACAGCGGGAGTTTAATGAGCAGTTCTTC

d_call: TRBD1
j_call: TRBJ1-5
clone_size: NA
v_call: TRBV19
cdr3_aa: CASSMGTGQGNQPQHF
cdr3_nt: TGTGCCAGTAGTATGGGGACAGGGCAGGGCAATCAGCCCCAGCATTTT

d_call: NA
j_call: TRBJ2-1
clone_size: NA
v_call: TRBV27
cdr3_aa: CASSLSAPNRYNEQFF
cdr3_nt: TGTGCCAGCAGTTTATCGGCTCCTAACAGGTACAATGAGCAGTTCTTC

d_call: TRBD1
j_call: TRBJ2-1
clone_size: NA
v_call: TRBV5-1
cdr3_aa: CASSLPQGQLNEQFF
cdr3_nt: TGCGCCAGCAGCTTGCCGCAGGGACAGCTCAATGAGCAGTTCTTC

d_call: TRBD2
j_call: TRBJ2-7
clone_size: NA
v_call: TRBV7-2
cdr3_aa: CASSLAGASGDHSYEQYF
cdr3_nt: TGTGCCAGCAGCTTAGCGGGAGCTAGCGGGGACCACTCCTACGAGCAGTACTTC

d_call: NA
j_call: TRBJ1-1
clone_size: NA
v_call: TRBV7-4
cdr3_aa: CASSLEWSGRTEAFF
cdr3_nt: TGTGCCAGCAGCTTAGAATGGTCGGGTAGGACTGAAGCTTTCTTT

d_call: TRBD1
j_call: TRBJ2-3
clone_size: NA
v_call: TRBV5-4
cdr3_aa: CASSRDRGWTDTQYF
cdr3_nt: TGTGCCAGCAGCCGGGACAGGGGGTGGACAGATACGCAGTATTTT

d_call: TRBD1
j_call: TRBJ2-5
clone_size: NA
v_call: TRBV4-1
cdr3_aa: CASSQGAGLGTGYIAETQYF
cdr3_nt: TGCGCCAGCAGCCAAGGGGCCGGGTTGGGGACAGGTTATATCGCTGAGACCCAGTACTTC

d_call: NA
j_call: TRBJ2-7
clone_size: NA
v_call: TRBV19
cdr3_aa: CASSSRQTYEQYF
cdr3_nt: TGTGCCAGTAGTTCGCGACAGACCTACGAGCAGTACTTC